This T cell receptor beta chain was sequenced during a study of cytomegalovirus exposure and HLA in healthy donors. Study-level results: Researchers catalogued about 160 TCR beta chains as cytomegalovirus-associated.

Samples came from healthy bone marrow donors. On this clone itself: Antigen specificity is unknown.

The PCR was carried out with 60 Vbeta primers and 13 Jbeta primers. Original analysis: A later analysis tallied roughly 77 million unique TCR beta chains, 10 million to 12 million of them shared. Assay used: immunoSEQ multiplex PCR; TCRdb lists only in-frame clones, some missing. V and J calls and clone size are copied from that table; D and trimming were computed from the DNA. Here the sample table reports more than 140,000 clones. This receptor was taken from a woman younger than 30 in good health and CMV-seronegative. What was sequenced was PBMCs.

The CDR3 DNA is TGTGCCAGCGAAAGACAGGGATGGACTGAAGCTTTCTTT. Residues: CASERQGWTEAFF. The chain has TRBV28 and TRBJ1-1; 7 bases match TRBD1. Losses at the gene ends were 8 bases for V and 5 bases for J; bases not matched to a gene: 8. The germline CDR1 and CDR2 sequences are MDHEN and SYDVKM. The CDR3 consists of 13 residues.